This T cell receptor (beta chain) is drawn from a study of PD-1 blockade in mismatch repair-deficient tumors. Using immunoSEQ multiplex PCR, the repertoire was profiled, and TCRdb retains in-frame clones only, with some absent. The table shows 49,000 or so clones, with over 70% occurring only once. The CDR3 has 14 amino acids. CDR1 is SGHRS and CDR2 is YFSETQ in the germline V gene. Trimming removed 0 bases at V and 7 bases at J, with 10 bases between. The sequence was obtained from an adult with mismatch repair-deficient cancer. The chain combines TRBV5-1 with TRBJ2-2; D is ambiguous. The material sequenced was peripheral blood, taken about 20 weeks after starting pembrolizumab. CDR3 coding DNA: TGCGCCAGCAGCTTGGGGCTAGTAGGCGGGGAGCTGTTTTTT. This sequence encodes CASSLGLVGGELFF. Full variable domain (missing parts from reference TRBV5-1 and TRBJ2-2): KAGVTQTPRYLIKTRGQQVTLSCSPISGHRSVSWYQQTPGQGLQFLFEYFSETQRNKGNFPGRFSGRQFSNSRSEMNVSTLELGDSALYLCASSLGLVGGELFFGEGSRLTVL.